The T cell receptor beta chain under discussion was sequenced for a study of T cells after somatic rescue of genetic block. CDR3 length: 14 amino acids. Profiled with immunoSEQ multiplex PCR; TCRdb holds only in-frame clones, not every one. This table has more than 12,000 clones, approximately 70% appearing once. The sequence came from a boy aged 5-17 years. The source material was peripheral blood mononuclear cells (PBMCs). The chain recombines TRBV21-1 with TRBJ2-1; no DNA check was done on the table's D call, TRBD1. TRBV21-1 is reported as a pseudogene. CDR3 amino acids: CASSTRGGYNEQFF. In nucleotides, the CDR3 is TGTGCCAGCAGCACCCGAGGGGGTTACAATGAGCAGTTCTTC.